The entry below describes one TCR beta chain. J lost 6 bases, V lost 3 bases, and 5 bases had no gene match. CDR1 is SGDLS, CDR2 YYNGEE, per germline. The CDR3 is 14 residues long. The method was immunoSEQ multiplex PCR; TCRdb's version includes in-frame clones alone and lacks a portion of them. The sample records some 250,000 clones, about four fifths being singletons. The sample is drawn from a study of blood T cell repertoires in COVID-19. The specimen was peripheral blood. The clonotype was recovered from a woman of 80 years or more with acute or convalescent COVID-19. The chain combines TRBV9 with TRBJ2-5; 10 nucleotides agree with TRBD1. This CDR3 is CASSARDRGKTQYF. DNA for the CDR3: TGTGCCAGCAGCGCCCGGGACAGGGGAAAGACCCAGTACTTC. Complete variable domain (other parts from reference TRBV9 and TRBJ2-5): DSGVTQTPKHLITATGQRVTLRCSPRSGDLSVYWYQQSLDQGLQFLIQYYNGEERAKGNILERFSAQQFPDLHSELNLSSLELGDSALYFCASSARDRGKTQYFGPGTRLLVL.